Sequencing of this TCR beta chain was carried out in a study of cytomegalovirus exposure and HLA in healthy donors. The study, taken as a whole, reports: Listed as cytomegalovirus-associated were more than 150 TCR beta chains. Certain sequence variants were highly shared and formed a cluster, and this cluster was likely a sequencing artifact. Immune exposure data for these donors was limited to CMV serostatus.

Points on this clone: What it binds is unknown.

Both 60 Vbeta primers and 13 Jbeta primers went into the PCR. This table comes from immunoSEQ multiplex PCR, and its TCRdb copy is limited to in-frame clones, with some not included. The sample holds about 190,000 clones, roughly 87% seen once. Germline CDR1 and CDR2: SGHNT and YYREEE (reference sequence). Trimming left V 0 bases short and J 14 bases short, with 12 bases between. The CDR3 length is 13 residues. The TCR comes from a boy aged 2 to 9 in good health and CMV-seronegative. The chain employs TRBV5-4 and TRBJ1-6, with D uncertain. The source material was PBMCs. The CDR3 loop reads CASSLVPGNALHF. CDR3 sequence (DNA): TGTGCCAGCAGCTTGGTACCGGGAAATGCCCTCCACTTT.